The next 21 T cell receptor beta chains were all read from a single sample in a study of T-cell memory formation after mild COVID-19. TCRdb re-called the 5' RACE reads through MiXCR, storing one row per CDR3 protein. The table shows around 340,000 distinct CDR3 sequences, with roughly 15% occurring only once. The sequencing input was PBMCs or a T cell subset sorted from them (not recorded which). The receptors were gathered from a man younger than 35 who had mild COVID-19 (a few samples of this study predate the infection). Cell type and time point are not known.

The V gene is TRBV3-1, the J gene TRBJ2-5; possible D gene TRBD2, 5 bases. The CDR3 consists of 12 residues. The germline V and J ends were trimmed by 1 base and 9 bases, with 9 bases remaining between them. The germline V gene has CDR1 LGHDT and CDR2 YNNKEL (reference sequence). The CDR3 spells CASSQVPEAQYF. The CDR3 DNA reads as TGTGCCAGCAGCCAAGTCCCGGAGGCCCAGTACTTC.

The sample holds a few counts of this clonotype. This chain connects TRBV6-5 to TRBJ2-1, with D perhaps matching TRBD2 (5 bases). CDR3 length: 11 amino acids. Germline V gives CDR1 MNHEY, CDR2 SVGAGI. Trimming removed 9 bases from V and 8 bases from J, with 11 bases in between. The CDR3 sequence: CASAQRDEQFF. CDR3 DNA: TGTGCCAGTGCTCAGAGGGATGAGCAGTTCTTC.

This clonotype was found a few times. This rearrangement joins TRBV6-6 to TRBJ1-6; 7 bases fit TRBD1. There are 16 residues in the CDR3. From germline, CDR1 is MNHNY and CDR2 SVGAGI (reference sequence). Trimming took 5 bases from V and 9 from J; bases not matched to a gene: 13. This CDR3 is CASSPTRGDRGSPLHF. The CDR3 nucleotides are TGTGCCAGCAGTCCAACCCGGGGGGACAGAGGTTCACCCCTCCACTTT.

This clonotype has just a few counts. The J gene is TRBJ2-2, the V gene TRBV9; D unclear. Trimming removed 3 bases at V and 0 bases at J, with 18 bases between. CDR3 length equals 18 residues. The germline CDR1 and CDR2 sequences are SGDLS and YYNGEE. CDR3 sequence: CASSASLSSMANTGELFF. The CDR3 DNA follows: TGTGCCAGCAGCGCCTCCCTCAGCTCGATGGCGAACACCGGGGAGCTGTTTTTT.

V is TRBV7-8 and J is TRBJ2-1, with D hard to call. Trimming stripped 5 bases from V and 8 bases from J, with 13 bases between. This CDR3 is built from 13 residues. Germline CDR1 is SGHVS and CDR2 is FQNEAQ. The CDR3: CASSTQGFDEQFF. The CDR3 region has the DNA TGTGCCAGCAGCACACAAGGTTTCGATGAGCAGTTCTTC.

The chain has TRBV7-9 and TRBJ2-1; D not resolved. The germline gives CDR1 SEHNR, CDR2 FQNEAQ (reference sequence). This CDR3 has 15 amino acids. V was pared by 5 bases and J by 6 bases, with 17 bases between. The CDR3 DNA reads TGTGCCAGCAGCGTAGGACGGAATAGTCGCAATGAGCAGTTCTTC. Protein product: CASSVGRNSRNEQFF.

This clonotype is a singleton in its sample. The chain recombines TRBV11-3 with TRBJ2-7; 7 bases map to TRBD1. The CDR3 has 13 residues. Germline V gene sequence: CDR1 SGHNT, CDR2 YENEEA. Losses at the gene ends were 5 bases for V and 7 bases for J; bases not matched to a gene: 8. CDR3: CASSPTGTGEQYF. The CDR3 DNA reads TGTGCCAGCAGCCCGACAGGGACGGGGGAGCAGTACTTC.

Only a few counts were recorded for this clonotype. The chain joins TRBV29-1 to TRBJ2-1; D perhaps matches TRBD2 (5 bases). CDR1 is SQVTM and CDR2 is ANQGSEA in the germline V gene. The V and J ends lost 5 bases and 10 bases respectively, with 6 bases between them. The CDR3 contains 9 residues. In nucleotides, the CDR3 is TGCAGCGTTTCGGGGGAGCAGTTCTTC. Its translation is CSVSGEQFF.

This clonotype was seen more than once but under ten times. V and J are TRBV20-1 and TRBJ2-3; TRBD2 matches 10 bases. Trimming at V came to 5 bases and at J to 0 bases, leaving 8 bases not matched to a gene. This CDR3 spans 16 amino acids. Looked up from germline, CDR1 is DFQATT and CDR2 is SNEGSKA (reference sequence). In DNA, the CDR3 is TGCAGTGCTTCCGGACTAGCGGAAGACAGCACAGATACGCAGTATTTT. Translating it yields CSASGLAEDSTDTQYF.

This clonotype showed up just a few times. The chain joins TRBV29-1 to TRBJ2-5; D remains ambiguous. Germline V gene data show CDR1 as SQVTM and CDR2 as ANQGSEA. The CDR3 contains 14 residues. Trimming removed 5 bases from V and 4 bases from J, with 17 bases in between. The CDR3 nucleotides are TGCAGCGTTTGTTGGACCGGGCGAGGAGAGACCCAGTACTTC. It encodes CSVCWTGRGETQYF.

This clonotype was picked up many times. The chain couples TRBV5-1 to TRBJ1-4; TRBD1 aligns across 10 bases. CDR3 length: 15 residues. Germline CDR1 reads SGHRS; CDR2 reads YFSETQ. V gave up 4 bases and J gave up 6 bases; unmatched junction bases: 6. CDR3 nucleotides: TGCGCCAGCAGCCCCCTGGGGACAGGGGATGAAAAACTGTTTTTT. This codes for CASSPLGTGDEKLFF.

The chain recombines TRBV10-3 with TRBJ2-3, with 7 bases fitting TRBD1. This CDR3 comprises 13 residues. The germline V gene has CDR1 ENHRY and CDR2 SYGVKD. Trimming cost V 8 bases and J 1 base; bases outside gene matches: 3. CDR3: CAIQGVGTDTQYF. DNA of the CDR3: TGTGCCATCCAGGGGGTTGGCACAGATACGCAGTATTTT.

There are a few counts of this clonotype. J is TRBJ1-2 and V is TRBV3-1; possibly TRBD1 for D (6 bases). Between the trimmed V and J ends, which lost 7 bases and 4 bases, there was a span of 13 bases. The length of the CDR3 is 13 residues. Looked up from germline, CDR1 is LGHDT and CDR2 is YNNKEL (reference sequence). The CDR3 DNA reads TGTGCCAGCAATATACAGGGCGGCTATGGCTACACCTTC. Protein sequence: CASNIQGGYGYTF.

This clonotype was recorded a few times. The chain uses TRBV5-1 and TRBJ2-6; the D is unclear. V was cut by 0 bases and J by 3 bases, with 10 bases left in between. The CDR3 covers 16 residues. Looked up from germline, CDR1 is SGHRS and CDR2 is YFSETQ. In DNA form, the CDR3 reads TGCGCCAGCAGCTTGGTTGGGTTGAGTGGGGCCAACGTCCTGACTTTC. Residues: CASSLVGLSGANVLTF.

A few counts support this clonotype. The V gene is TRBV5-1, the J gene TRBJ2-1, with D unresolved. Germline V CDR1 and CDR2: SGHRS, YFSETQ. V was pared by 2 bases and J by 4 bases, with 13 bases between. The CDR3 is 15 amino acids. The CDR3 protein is CASSLRDSFYNEQFF. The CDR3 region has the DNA TGCGCCAGCAGCTTAAGAGACTCCTTTTACAATGAGCAGTTCTTC.

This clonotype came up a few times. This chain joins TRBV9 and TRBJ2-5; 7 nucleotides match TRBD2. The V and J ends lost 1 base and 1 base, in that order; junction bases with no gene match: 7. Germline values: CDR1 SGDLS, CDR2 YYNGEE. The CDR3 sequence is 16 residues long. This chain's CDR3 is CASSVTAGTFQETQYF. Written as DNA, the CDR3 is TGTGCCAGCAGCGTAACAGCGGGGACCTTCCAAGAGACCCAGTACTTC.

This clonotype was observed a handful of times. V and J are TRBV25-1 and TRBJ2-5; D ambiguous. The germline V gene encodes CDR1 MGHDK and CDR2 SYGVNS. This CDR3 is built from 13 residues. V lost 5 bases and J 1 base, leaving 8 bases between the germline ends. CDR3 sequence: CASSSLGQETQYF. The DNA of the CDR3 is TGTGCCAGCAGTAGTTTAGGCCAAGAGACCCAGTACTTC.

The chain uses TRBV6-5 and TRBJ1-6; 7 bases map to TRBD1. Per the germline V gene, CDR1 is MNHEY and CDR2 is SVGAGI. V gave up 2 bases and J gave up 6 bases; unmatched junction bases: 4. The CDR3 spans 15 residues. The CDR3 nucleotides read TGTGCCAGCAGTTACAAGGGGGCTGGTAATTCACCCCTCCACTTT. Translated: CASSYKGAGNSPLHF.

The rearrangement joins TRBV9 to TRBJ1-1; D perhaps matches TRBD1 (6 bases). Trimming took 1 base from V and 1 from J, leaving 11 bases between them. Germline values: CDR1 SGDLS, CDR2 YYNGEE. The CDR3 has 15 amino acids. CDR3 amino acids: CASSVFSGANTEAFF. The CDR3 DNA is TGTGCCAGCAGCGTATTCTCAGGGGCGAACACTGAAGCTTTCTTT.

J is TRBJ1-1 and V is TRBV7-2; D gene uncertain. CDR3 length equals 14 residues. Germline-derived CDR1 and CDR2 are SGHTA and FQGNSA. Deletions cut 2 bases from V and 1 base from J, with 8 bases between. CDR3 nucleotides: TGTGCCAGCAGCTTATGGGAATGGAACACTGAAGCTTTCTTT. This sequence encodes CASSLWEWNTEAFF.

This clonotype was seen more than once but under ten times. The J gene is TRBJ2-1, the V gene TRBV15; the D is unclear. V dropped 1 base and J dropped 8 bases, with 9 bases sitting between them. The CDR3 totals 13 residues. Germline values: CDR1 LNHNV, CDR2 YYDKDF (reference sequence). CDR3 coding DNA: TGTGCCACCAGCAGAGCAGAGAGGCATGAGCAGTTCTTC. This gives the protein CATSRAERHEQFF.